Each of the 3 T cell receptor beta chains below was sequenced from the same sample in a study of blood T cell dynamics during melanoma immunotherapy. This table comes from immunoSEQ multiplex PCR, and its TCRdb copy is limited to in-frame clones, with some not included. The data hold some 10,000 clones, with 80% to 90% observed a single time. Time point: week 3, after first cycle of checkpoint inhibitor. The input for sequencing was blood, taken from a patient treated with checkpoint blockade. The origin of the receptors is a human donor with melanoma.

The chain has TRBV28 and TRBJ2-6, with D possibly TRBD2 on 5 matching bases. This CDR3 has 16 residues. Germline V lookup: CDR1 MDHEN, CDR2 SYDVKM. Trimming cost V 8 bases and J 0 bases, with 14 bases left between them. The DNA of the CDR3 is TGTGCCAGCGGCGAACTGGGAGACTCTGGGGCCAACGTCCTGACTTTC. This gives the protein CASGELGDSGANVLTF.

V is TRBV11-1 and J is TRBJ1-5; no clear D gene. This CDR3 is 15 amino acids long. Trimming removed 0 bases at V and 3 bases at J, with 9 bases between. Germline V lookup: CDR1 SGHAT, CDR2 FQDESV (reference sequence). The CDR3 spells CASSLAGTPNQPQHF. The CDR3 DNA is TGTGCCAGCAGCTTAGCGGGAACACCCAATCAGCCCCAGCATTTT.

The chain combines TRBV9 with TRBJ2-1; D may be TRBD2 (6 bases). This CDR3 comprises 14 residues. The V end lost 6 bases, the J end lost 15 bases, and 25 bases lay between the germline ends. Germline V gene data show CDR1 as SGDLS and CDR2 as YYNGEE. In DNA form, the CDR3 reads TGTGCCAGCACCCTAACTTTTCTAGCGACCGGTTTGTTCTTC. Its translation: CASTLTFLATGLFF.